This record looks at one T cell receptor beta chain sequence and its context. A quantity of roughly 0.5 to 1 ug RNA underwent reverse transcription using random hexamers. TCRdb called the immunoSEQ multiplex PCR reads again in MiXCR, with one record for every CDR3 protein. The sample has 150,000 to 200,000 distinct CDR3 sequences, around 94% seen once. Trimming stripped 0 bases from V and 7 bases from J, with 18 bases between. CDR1 is LGHNA, CDR2 YSLEER, per germline. There are 16 residues in the CDR3. This sample is part of a study of CD8 T cells in Susac syndrome. This receptor was taken from a human donor in good health. The sequencing input was CD4+ T cells from PBMCs. The rearrangement uses TRBV4-3 and TRBJ1-2, with D perhaps TRBD1 (6 bases). Written as DNA, the CDR3 is TGCGCCAGCAGCCAAGAAAGCGGGCAGGGCAGGGGTGGCTACACCTTC. Its translation: CASSQESGQGRGGYTF.